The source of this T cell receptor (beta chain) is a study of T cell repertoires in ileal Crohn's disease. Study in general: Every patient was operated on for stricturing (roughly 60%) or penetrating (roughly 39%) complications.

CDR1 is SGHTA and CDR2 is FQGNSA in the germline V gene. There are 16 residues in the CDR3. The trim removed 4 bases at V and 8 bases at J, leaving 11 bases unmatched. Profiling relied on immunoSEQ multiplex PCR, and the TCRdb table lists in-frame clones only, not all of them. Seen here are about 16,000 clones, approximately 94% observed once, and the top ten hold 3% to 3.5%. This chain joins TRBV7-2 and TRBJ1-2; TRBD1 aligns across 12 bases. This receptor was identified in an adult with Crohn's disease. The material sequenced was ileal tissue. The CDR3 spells CASSSNTGTGGEGYTF. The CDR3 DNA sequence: TGTGCCAGCAGCTCGAACACCGGGACAGGGGGCGAGGGCTACACCTTC.